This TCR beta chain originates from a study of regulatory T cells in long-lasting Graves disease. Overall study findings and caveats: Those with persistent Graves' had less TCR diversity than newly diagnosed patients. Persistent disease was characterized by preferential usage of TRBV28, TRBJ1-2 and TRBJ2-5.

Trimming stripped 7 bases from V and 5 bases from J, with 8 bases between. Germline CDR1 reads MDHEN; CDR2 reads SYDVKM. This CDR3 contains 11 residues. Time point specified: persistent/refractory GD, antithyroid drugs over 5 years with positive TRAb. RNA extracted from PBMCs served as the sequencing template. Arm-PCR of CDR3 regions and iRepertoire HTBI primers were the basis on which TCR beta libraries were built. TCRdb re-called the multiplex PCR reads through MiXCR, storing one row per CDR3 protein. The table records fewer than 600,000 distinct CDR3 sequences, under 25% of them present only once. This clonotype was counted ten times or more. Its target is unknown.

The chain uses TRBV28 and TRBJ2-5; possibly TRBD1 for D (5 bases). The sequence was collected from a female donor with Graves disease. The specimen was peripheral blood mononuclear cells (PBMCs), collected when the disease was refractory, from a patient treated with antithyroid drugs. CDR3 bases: TGTGCCAGCACCAAGGGGGAGACCCAGTACTTC. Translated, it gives CASTKGETQYF.